The T cell receptor beta chain under discussion was sequenced for a study of T cell responses to AZD1222 COVID-19 vaccine. CDR3 size: 14 residues. The V and J ends lost 4 bases and 1 base respectively, with 10 bases between them. Germline lookup yields CDR1 SGHRS and CDR2 YFSETQ. Turning to this clone: Its antigen is unknown.

Method: immunoSEQ multiplex PCR; TCRdb's copy keeps in-frame clones and lacks some. The sample lists 130,000 to 150,000 clones, about 90% occurring once. Study-wide findings and caveats: Clonal diversity was possibly underestimated, and white British individuals and females predominated among donors. Only a handful of AZD1222 recipients tested seropositive at baseline. Scientists sampled the repertoires only once the peak T cell response had passed. Distributed over spike, vaccine-associated CD4 TCRs predominated at 160-218 and 743-854.

The source of this sequence is an adult in good health. Sample: peripheral blood, taken on day 0 of MenACWY control vaccination. The chain recombines TRBV5-1 with TRBJ2-3; weak D call: TRBD2 (6 bases). The CDR3 DNA reads TGCGCCAGCAGCGGTAGCGGAGGCACAGATACGCAGTATTTT. Its protein is CASSGSGGTDTQYF.